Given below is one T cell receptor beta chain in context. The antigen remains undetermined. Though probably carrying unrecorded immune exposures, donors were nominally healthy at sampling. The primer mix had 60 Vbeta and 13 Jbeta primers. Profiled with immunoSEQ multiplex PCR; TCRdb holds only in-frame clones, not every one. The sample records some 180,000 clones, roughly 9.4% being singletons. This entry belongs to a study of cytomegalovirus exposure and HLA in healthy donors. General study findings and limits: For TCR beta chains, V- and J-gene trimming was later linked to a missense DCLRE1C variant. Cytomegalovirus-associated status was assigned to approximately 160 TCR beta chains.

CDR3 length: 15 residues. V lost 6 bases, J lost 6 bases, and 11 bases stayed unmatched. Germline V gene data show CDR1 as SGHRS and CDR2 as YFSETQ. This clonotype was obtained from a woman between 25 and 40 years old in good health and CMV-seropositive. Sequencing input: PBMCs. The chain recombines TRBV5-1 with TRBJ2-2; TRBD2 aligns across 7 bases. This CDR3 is CASNPPRAGAGELFF. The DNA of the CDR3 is TGCGCCAGCAACCCCCCCCGGGCGGGGGCCGGGGAGCTGTTTTTT.